A selection of T cell receptor beta chains follows, all from one sample in a study of T-cell reconstitution after alpha-beta-depleted transplantation in children. TCRdb passed the PCR reads through MiXCR, listing each CDR3 protein once. The sample includes around 600,000 distinct CDR3 sequences, 20% to 25% seen only once; the top ten take 13% to 15%. Here the sequenced sample was PBMCs, mostly from graft donor cells, taken 360 days after TCRalphabeta/CD19-depleted stem cell transplant. These TCRs come from a boy less than two years old who had a stem cell transplant for acute myeloid leukemia, so the T cells may come from the graft donor. Both conserved end residues are part of each CDR3. A D gene is named only where the DNA matches it firmly. Clone sizes are given selectively: once, few, many, or a class where the clone is expanded.

j_gene | v_gene | d_gene | abundance | CDR3nt | CDR3aa
TRBJ2-7 | TRBV7-9 | NA | few | TGTGCCAGCAGCTTAAGCTGGACGTCCTCCTACTACTACGAGCAGTACTTC | CASSLSWTSSYYYEQYF
TRBJ1-1 | TRBV7-9 | TRBD1 | NA | TGTGCCAGCAGCTTAGAATGGACAGGTTCGAACACTGAAGCTTTCTTT | CASSLEWTGSNTEAFF
TRBJ2-3 | TRBV6-5 | NA | many | TGTGCCAGCAGTAACGTACCAGATACGCAGTATTTT | CASSNVPDTQYF
TRBJ2-2 | TRBV12-3/TRBV12-4 | NA | NA | TGTGCCAGCAGTTCAATGGGGGGGCCGAACACCGGGGAGCTGTTTTTT | CASSSMGGPNTGELFF
TRBJ2-5 | TRBV25-1 | NA | NA | TGTGCCAGCAGTGAATGGGTAGGGGAAGGGGAGACCCAGTACTTC | CASSEWVGEGETQYF
TRBJ2-5 | TRBV7-2 | NA | NA | TGTGCCAGCAGCTGGACGGAGACCCAGTACTTC | CASSWTETQYF
TRBJ2-6 | TRBV4-3 | NA | few | TGCGCCAGCAGCCAAGGGGCAGGAGGCTCTGGGGCCAACGTCCTGACTTTC | CASSQGAGGSGANVLTF
TRBJ2-2 | TRBV20-1 | TRBD1 | NA | TGCAGTGCCTCCCGACAGGGTATGAACACCGGGGAGCTGTTTTTT | CSASRQGMNTGELFF
TRBJ2-5 | TRBV10-2 | NA | many | TGCGCCAGCAGTGGTCAGCAAGAGACCCAGTACTTC | CASSGQQETQYF
TRBJ2-1 | TRBV16 | NA | NA | TGTGCCAGCAGCCAATTGGGGGGCTACAATGAGCAGTTCTTC | CASSQLGGYNEQFF
TRBJ1-1 | TRBV6-1 | TRBD1 | NA | TGTGCCAGCAGGGGCCACAGGGGTCCCGGAGCTTTCTTT | CASRGHRGPGAFF
TRBJ2-3 | TRBV7-8 | NA | many | TGTGCCAGCAGCTTAGGGGTAGGGGTCGTGAGCATCTCGGACACAGATACGCAGTATTTT | CASSLGVGVVSISDTDTQYF
TRBJ2-1 | TRBV12-3/TRBV12-4 | TRBD2 | NA | TGTGCCAGCACCCTAGGGGAGGGAGGGGATGAGCAGTTCTTC | CASTLGEGGDEQFF
TRBJ2-3 | TRBV9 | TRBD1 | NA | TGTGCCAGCAGCTTCCAGGGGGCCTCAGATACGCAGTATTTT | CASSFQGASDTQYF
TRBJ1-1 | TRBV12-3/TRBV12-4 | TRBD1 | NA | TGTGCCAGCAACCAGGGGGCGGGGAACACTGAAGCTTTCTTT | CASNQGAGNTEAFF
TRBJ1-5 | TRBV7-8 | TRBD1 | many | TGTGCCAGCAGCTCCAGACAGGGGCCGGCGAGCTCAAAATCGGGGCCCCAGCATTTT | CASSSRQGPASSKSGPQHF
TRBJ1-1 | TRBV4-3 | NA | NA | TGCGCCAGCAGCCAAGAAAGGGGGACACGGAGAAAAGCTTTCTTT | CASSQERGTRRKAFF
TRBJ1-5 | TRBV28 | NA | NA | TGTGCCAGCAGTTTAGGGAATCGGCCCCAGCATTTT | CASSLGNRPQHF
TRBJ2-3 | TRBV4-2 | NA | NA | TGTGCCAGCAGCCAAGTTCTGCGGGGGCCCAGCACAGATACGCAGTATTTT | CASSQVLRGPSTDTQYF
TRBJ2-6 | TRBV12-3/TRBV12-4 | NA | few | TGTGCCAGCAGCGGCCTAGCTGCTGGGGCCAACGTCCTGACTTTC | CASSGLAAGANVLTF
TRBJ2-5 | TRBV29-1 | NA | many | TGCAGCGCCCTGGGCCAGACTTGGTACCAAGAGACCCAGTACTTC | CSALGQTWYQETQYF
TRBJ1-4 | TRBV29-1 | NA | few | TGCAGCGTTGTATCCGAAAAACTGCTTTTT | CSVVSEKLLF
TRBJ2-4 | TRBV9 | NA | many | TGTGCCAGCAGCCCGGAAGGGAGCCCCTATGCGGCCAAAAACATTCAGTACTTC | CASSPEGSPYAAKNIQYF
TRBJ2-1 | TRBV12-3/TRBV12-4 | NA | many | TGTGCCAGCAGTTTTTTAGGGAATGAGCAGTTCTTC | CASSFLGNEQFF
TRBJ2-1 | TRBV7-3 | TRBD2 | NA | TGTGCCAGCAGCTTTAGCGGGGGGGCCGGTGAGCAGTTCTTC | CASSFSGGAGEQFF
TRBJ2-2 | TRBV20-1 | NA | NA | TGCAGTGCTAGAGAAGCTGGGCACGGGGAGCTGTTTTTT | CSAREAGHGELFF
TRBJ2-1 | TRBV6-5 | TRBD2 | NA | TGTGCCAGCAGTTACGCGGGGGGGCAAATATCCTACAATGAGCAGTTCTTC | CASSYAGGQISYNEQFF